This TCR beta chain was identified during a study of T-cell reconstitution after alpha-beta-depleted transplantation in children. Overall study results and limits: The origin of alpha-beta T cells about two months after transplant was reportedly several hundred expanded graft clones. T-cell counts and diversity at one year following transplant were attributed mainly to newly produced T cells. Elevated TCRbeta diversity at day 60 was traced, in some patients, to surviving recipient T cells and thymic progenitors.

As regards this clonotype: As yet, its antigen is unknown.

CDR3 length: 15 amino acids. The germline V and J ends were trimmed by 4 bases and 5 bases, with 18 bases remaining between them. Per the germline V gene, CDR1 is MNHEY and CDR2 is SVGAGI. Unique molecular identifiers were incorporated during preparation of the TCRbeta library. TCRdb independently ran MiXCR on the PCR reads; one entry per CDR3 protein. The sample yields 200,000 to 300,000 distinct CDR3 sequences, around 7.5% seen once. The rearrangement links TRBV6-5 to TRBJ2-7, with D possibly TRBD2 on 8 matching bases. Here the sequenced sample was PBMCs, mostly from graft donor cells, taken 180 days after TCRalphabeta/CD19-depleted stem cell transplant. The TCR sequence derives from a male patient aged 5 to 17 who had a stem cell transplant for acute lymphoblastic leukemia, so the T cells may come from the graft donor. The chain's CDR3 is CASSSGGSGADEQYF. The CDR3 nucleotides read TGTGCCAGCAGTTCAGGGGGTAGCGGGGCCGACGAGCAGTACTTC.